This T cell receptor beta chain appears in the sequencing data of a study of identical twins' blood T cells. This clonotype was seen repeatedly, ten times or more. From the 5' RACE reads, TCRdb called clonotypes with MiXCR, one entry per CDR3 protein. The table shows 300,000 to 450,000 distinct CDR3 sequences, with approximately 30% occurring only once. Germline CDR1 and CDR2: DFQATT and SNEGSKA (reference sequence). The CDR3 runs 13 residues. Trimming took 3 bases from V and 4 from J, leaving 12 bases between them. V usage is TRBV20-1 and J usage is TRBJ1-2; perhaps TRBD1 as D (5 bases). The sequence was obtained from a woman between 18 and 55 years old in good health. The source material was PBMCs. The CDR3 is CSASSAGTYGYTF. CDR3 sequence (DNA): TGCAGTGCTAGTTCGGCAGGGACCTATGGCTACACCTTC.